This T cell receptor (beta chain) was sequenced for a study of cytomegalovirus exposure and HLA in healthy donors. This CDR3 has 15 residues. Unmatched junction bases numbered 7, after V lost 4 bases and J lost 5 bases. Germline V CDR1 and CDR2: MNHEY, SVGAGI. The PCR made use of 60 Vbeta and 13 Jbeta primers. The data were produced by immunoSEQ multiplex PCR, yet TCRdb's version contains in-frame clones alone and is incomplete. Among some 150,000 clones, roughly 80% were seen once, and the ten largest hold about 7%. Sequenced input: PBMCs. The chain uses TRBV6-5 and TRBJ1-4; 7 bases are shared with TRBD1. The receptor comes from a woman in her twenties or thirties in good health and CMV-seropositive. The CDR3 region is CASSSPGQKNEKLFF. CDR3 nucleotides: TGTGCCAGCAGTTCGCCGGGACAGAAAAATGAAAAACTGTTTTTT.